The 17 T cell receptor beta chains reported below all come from one sample, sequenced in a study of blood T cell repertoires in COVID-19. The assay was immunoSEQ multiplex PCR, and TCRdb's table has in-frame clones only and misses some. Among roughly 50,000 clones listed, less than 85% were seen once. Sequencing was carried out using peripheral blood. Receptor source: a human donor in a cohort sampled during active COVID-19.

This chain joins TRBV30 and TRBJ2-2; TRBD2 is a possible D gene (6 bases). V lost 4 bases to trimming and J lost 7 bases, with 16 bases between them. This CDR3 contains 14 residues. Germline CDR1 reads GTSNPN; CDR2 reads SVGIG (reference sequence). CDR3 sequence reads: CAWTRPGSFGELFF. The CDR3 nucleotides are TGTGCCTGGACCCGACCCGGGAGCTTCGGGGAGCTGTTTTTT.

This chain links TRBV30 with TRBJ1-1, with D tentatively TRBD1 (5 bases). The CDR3 spans 12 residues. Germline-derived CDR1 and CDR2 are GTSNPN and SVGIG (reference sequence). Trimming removed 5 bases from V and 0 bases from J, with 7 bases in between. Here the CDR3 reads CAWDRLNTEAFF. The CDR3 DNA reads TGTGCCTGGGACAGATTGAACACTGAAGCTTTCTTT.

This clone was observed a single time. The rearrangement links TRBV30 to TRBJ2-1, with 11 bases that match TRBD2. Germline CDR1 and CDR2: GTSNPN and SVGIG (reference sequence). The trim removed 1 base at V and 10 bases at J, leaving 3 bases unmatched. The CDR3 extends over 13 amino acids. This CDR3 reads CAWSELAGAEQFF. In DNA, the CDR3 is TGTGCCTGGAGTGAACTAGCGGGGGCCGAGCAGTTCTTC.

V gene TRBV25-1 combines with J gene TRBJ2-7, with 7 nucleotides matching TRBD1. Germline V lookup: CDR1 MGHDK, CDR2 SYGVNS. V was clipped by 7 bases and J by 2 bases; unmatched bases: 14. The CDR3 consists of 16 residues. CDR3 sequence: CASNVPRQGETYEQYF. In nucleotides, the CDR3 is TGTGCCAGCAATGTCCCTCGACAGGGAGAGACCTACGAGCAGTACTTC.

The gene calls are TRBV21-1 and TRBJ1-5; TRBD1, the table's D call, was not compared with the DNA. TRBV21-1 is described as a pseudogene. The CDR3 is 17 amino acids. CDR3 nucleotides: TGTGCCAGCAGCTTGAAGGACAGGGGCCGATCGAATCAGCCCCAGCATTTT. This translates into CASSLKDRGRSNQPQHF.

The chain couples TRBV7-2 to TRBJ1-2, with D unclear. The CDR3 has 13 residues. Germline V gene data show CDR1 as SGHTA and CDR2 as FQGNSA. Trimming removed 5 bases at V and 8 bases at J, with 15 bases between. CDR3 loop: CASSLDRTGGYTF. The CDR3 coding sequence is TGTGCCAGCAGCCTCGATCGGACTGGGGGCTACACCTTC.

The chain carries TRBV5-5 and TRBJ2-5; TRBD1 aligns across 8 bases. The germline V gene encodes CDR1 SGHKS and CDR2 YYEKEE (reference sequence). The CDR3 extends over 16 amino acids. Trimming took 4 bases from V and 0 from J; bases not matched to a gene: 8. In DNA, the CDR3 is TGTGCCAGCAGCCCGGGGACAGGCGCGTACCAAGAGACCCAGTACTTC. Its translation is CASSPGTGAYQETQYF.

The chain carries TRBV9 and TRBJ2-5; possibly TRBD2 for D (5 bases). CDR3 size: 16 residues. Per the germline V gene, CDR1 is SGDLS and CDR2 is YYNGEE. V gave up 3 bases and J gave up 2 bases, with 17 bases separating them. The CDR3 region is CASSARRTAQQETQYF. The CDR3 DNA sequence: TGTGCCAGCAGCGCCCGTAGGACTGCCCAACAAGAGACCCAGTACTTC.

J is TRBJ1-1 and V is TRBV12-3 or TRBV12-4, with TRBD1 as a possible D gene (5 bases). Trimming left V 2 bases short and J 9 bases short, with 7 bases between. This CDR3 spans 11 amino acids. The CDR3 sequence is CASSLLGQAFF. The DNA of the CDR3 is TGTGCCAGCAGTTTATTGGGGCAAGCTTTCTTT.

This clone is labeled as medium-sized. This chain uses TRBV6-6 with TRBJ2-7; 10 bases agree with TRBD1. From germline, CDR1 is MNHNY and CDR2 SVGAGI (reference sequence). The CDR3 loop spans 15 amino acids. Trimming at V came to 6 bases and at J to 0 bases, leaving 5 bases not matched to a gene. The CDR3 loop reads CASRDRTGGSYEQYF. Here the CDR3 DNA reads TGTGCCAGCAGGGATCGGACAGGGGGCTCCTACGAGCAGTACTTC.

The chain couples TRBV6-2 or TRBV6-3 to TRBJ1-5; 8 bases agree with TRBD1. Germline values: CDR1 MNHEY, CDR2 SVGEGT. The CDR3 is made up of 15 amino acids. V dropped 7 bases and J dropped 6; count of bases not matched to a gene: 11. CDR3 in DNA: TGTGCCAGCACCCCCGACAGGGGAGTTTTTCAGCCCCAGCATTTT. Translated: CASTPDRGVFQPQHF.

The rearrangement uses TRBV9 and TRBJ1-2; TRBD1 aligns across 8 bases. From germline, CDR1 is SGDLS and CDR2 YYNGEE. Unmatched junction bases numbered 15, after V lost 4 bases and J lost 4 bases. The CDR3 loop spans 17 amino acids. The CDR3 sequence: CASSPRQGALIGYGYTF. CDR3 DNA sequence: TGTGCCAGCAGCCCCCGGCAGGGGGCTTTAATAGGCTATGGCTACACCTTC.

The chain links TRBV9 to TRBJ1-1; D remains unclear. The germline V gene has CDR1 SGDLS and CDR2 YYNGEE. This CDR3 is built from 15 residues. V was shortened by 0 bases and J by 5 bases, with 14 bases between the two germline ends. This chain's CDR3 is CASSVVGSELTEAFF. CDR3 DNA: TGTGCCAGCAGCGTAGTAGGGAGTGAGTTAACTGAAGCTTTCTTT.

This rearrangement joins TRBV7-2 to TRBJ2-5; TRBD1 agrees at 8 bases. Germline CDR1 is SGHTA and CDR2 is FQGNSA. This CDR3 has 15 residues. V dropped 5 bases and J dropped 7; count of bases not matched to a gene: 12. CDR3 amino acids: CASSRWGQDLVTQYF. DNA for the CDR3: TGTGCCAGCAGCCGGTGGGGACAGGACTTGGTGACCCAGTACTTC.

The V and J genes are TRBV3-1 (or the pseudogene TRBV3-2) and TRBJ2-6; D gene uncertain. The CDR3 covers 16 residues. Germline CDR1 LGHDT, CDR2 YNNKEL (reference sequence). The ends were cut back, 0 bases at V and 2 bases at J, with 8 bases in the middle. CDR3 protein: CASSQDHSPGANVLTF. The CDR3 DNA is TGTGCCAGCAGCCAAGACCACTCCCCTGGGGCCAACGTCCTGACTTTC.

V is TRBV30 and J is TRBJ2-2, with D possibly matching TRBD2 (5 bases). Trimming removed 3 bases from V and 3 bases from J, with 11 bases in between. CDR1 is GTSNPN, CDR2 SVGIG, per germline (reference sequence). This CDR3 region has 14 residues. The CDR3 here is CAWSQAGDTGELFF. The DNA for the CDR3 is TGTGCCTGGAGCCAAGCCGGGGACACCGGGGAGCTGTTTTTT. The full variable domain, its missing parts supplied by reference TRBV30 and TRBJ2-2, is SQTIHQWPATLVQPVGSPLSLECTVEGTSNPNLYWYRQAAGRGLQLLFYSVGIGQISSEVPQNLSASRPQDRQFILSSKKLLLSDSGFYLCAWSQAGDTGELFFGEGSRLTVL.

This clone was seen more than once but under ten times. The rearrangement uses TRBV6-5 and TRBJ2-1, with D perhaps matching TRBD2 (5 bases). The CDR3 runs to 16 residues. Per the germline V gene, CDR1 is MNHEY and CDR2 is SVGAGI. The V end lost 0 bases, the J end lost 0 bases, and 9 bases lay between the germline ends. The CDR3: CASSYSDLSSYNEQFF. The CDR3 DNA reads TGTGCCAGCAGTTACTCGGACTTGAGCTCCTACAATGAGCAGTTCTTC.